Detailed here is one T cell receptor (beta chain). Through a sample-barcoded 5' primer and a J-beta primer mix, a second PCR was run for roughly 6 to 12 cycles. Each cDNA molecule carried a tag from a template-switch adaptor that contained 12 random nucleotides. TCRdb independently ran MiXCR on the 5' RACE reads; one entry per CDR3 protein. In the table there are some 930,000 distinct CDR3 sequences, almost 30% of which are singletons. The sample comes from a study of blood T cells in healthy people across ages. V shed 0 bases and J 6 bases; nucleotides not matched to a gene: 8. From germline, CDR1 is LGHNA and CDR2 YNFKEQ. The CDR3 consists of 17 residues. This sample also belongs to another study, concerning T cells of mothers and their children. Per that study: Related mother-child pairs showed slightly higher but non-significant overlap than unrelated pairs.

What was sequenced was blood. This TCR derives from a woman aged 40 to 50 in good health. The V gene is TRBV4-2, the J gene TRBJ1-6; 7 positions match TRBD1. CDR3 DNA: TGTGCCAGCAGCCAAGATACCCGAGGGGGCGGTAATTCACCCCTCCACTTT. This codes for CASSQDTRGGGNSPLHF.